The sequence of this T cell receptor (beta chain) was determined in a study of T-cell memory formation after mild COVID-19. The wider study: Largely, TCR clusters stayed within a single donor. Points from the study as a whole: CD8+ contracting clones occupied EMRA, while CD4+ ones occupied mainly CM and EM.

Libraries for TCRalpha and TCRbeta carried sample barcodes and unique molecular identifiers via 5'RACE. TCRdb re-called the 5' RACE reads through MiXCR, storing one row per CDR3 protein. The repertoire holds around 140,000 distinct CDR3 sequences, with over 6% as singletons. The CDR3 spans 16 residues. CDR1 is LNHNV and CDR2 is YYDKDF in the germline V gene (reference sequence). The V gene lost 0 bases and the J gene lost 0 bases, with 12 bases spanning the gap. This clonotype was recorded many times. The antigen is undetermined. The rearrangement uses TRBV15 and TRBJ2-7; D remains unclear. Sequencing was done on a sample of PBMCs or a T cell subset sorted from them (not recorded which). The TCR comes from an adult woman who had mild COVID-19 (a few samples of this study predate the infection). Cell type and time point are not known. The CDR3: CATSRDGGSSSYEQYF. The CDR3 DNA is TGTGCCACCAGCAGAGATGGCGGCTCGAGCTCCTACGAGCAGTACTTC.